This T cell receptor (beta chain) was retrieved from a study of blood T cell repertoires in COVID-19. Study at large: Sites in the United States, Italy and Spain provided acute and convalescent COVID-19 samples. The cDNA or gDNA used as material had been derived from T cells, B-cell-depleted T cells, or PBMCs.

Libraries were prepared by immunoSEQ multiplex PCR; TCRdb keeps only in-frame clonotypes and omits some of them. The data contain hundreds of thousands of clones, around 90% of them seen just once; the ten biggest clones take up 3% to 3.5%. With 4 bases clipped from V and 5 bases from J, the junction kept 11 bases outside the gene matches. In germline, CDR1 is SGHRS, CDR2 YFSETQ. The CDR3 runs 15 residues. The receptor comes from a man aged 55 to 69 with acute or convalescent COVID-19. The gene calls are TRBV5-1 and TRBJ2-5; 7 nucleotides match TRBD1. What was sequenced was peripheral blood. The CDR3 is CASSAGSRGRETQYF. CDR3 DNA: TGCGCCAGCAGCGCCGGTAGTAGGGGGCGGGAGACCCAGTACTTC.